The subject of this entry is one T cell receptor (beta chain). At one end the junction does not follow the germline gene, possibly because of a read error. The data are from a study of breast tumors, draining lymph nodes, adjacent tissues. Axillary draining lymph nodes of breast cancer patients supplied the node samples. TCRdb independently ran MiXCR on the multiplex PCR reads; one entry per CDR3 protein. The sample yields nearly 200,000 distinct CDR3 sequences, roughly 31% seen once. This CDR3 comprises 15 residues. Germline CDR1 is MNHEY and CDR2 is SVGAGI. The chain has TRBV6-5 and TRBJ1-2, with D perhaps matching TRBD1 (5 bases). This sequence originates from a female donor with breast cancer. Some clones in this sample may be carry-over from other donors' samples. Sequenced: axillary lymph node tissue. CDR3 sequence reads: CASSHSTGRAYGCTF. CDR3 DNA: TGTGCCAGCAGTCACTCAACAGGACGGGCCTATGGCTGCACCTTC.